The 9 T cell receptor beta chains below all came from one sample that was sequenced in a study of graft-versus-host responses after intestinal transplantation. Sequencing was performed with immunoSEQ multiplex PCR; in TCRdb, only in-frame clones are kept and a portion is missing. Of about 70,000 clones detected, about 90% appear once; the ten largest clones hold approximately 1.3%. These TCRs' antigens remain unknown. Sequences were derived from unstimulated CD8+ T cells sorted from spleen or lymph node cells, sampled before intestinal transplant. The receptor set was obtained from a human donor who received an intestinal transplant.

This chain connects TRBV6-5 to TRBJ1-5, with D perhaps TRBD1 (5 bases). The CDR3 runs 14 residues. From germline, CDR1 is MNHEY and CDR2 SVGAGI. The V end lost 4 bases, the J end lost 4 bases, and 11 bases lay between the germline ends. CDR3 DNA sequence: TGTGCCAGCAGTTTTGACAGAGTAAATCAGCCCCAGCATTTT. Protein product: CASSFDRVNQPQHF.

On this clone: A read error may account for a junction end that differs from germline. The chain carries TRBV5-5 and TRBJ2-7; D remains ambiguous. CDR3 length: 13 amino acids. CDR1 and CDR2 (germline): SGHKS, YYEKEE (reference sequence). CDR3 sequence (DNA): TGTGCCAGCAGCTTGGGGGCCTCCTTCGAGCAGTACTTC. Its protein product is CASSLGASFEQYF.

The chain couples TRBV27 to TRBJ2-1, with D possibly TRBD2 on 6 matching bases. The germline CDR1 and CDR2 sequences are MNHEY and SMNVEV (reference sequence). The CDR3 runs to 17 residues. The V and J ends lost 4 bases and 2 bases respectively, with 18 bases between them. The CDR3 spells CASSSGDMDGTYNEQFF. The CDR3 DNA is TGTGCCAGCAGTTCGGGGGATATGGACGGAACCTACAATGAGCAGTTCTTC.

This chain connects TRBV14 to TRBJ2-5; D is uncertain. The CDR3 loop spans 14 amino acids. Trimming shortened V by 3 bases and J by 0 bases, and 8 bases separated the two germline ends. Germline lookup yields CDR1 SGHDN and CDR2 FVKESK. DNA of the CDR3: TGTGCCAGCAGCCATTTTCCCTACCAAGAGACCCAGTACTTC. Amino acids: CASSHFPYQETQYF.

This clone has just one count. The CDR3 bases are TGTGCCAGCAGTTTAGCGAGCGGGGGGTGGTACGAGCAGTACTTC. Protein sequence: CASSLASGGWYEQYF. This chain connects TRBV27 to TRBJ2-7, with 9 bases matching TRBD2. Germline values: CDR1 MNHEY, CDR2 SMNVEV (reference sequence). This CDR3 comprises 15 residues. V was clipped by 2 bases and J by 4 bases; unmatched bases: 6.

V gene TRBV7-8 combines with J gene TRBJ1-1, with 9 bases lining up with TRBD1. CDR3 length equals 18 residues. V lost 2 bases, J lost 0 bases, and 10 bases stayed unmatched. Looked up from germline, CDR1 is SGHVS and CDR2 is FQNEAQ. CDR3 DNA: TGTGCCAGCAGCTTACGGACAGGGGCCAACCCCATGAACACTGAAGCTTTCTTT. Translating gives CASSLRTGANPMNTEAFF.

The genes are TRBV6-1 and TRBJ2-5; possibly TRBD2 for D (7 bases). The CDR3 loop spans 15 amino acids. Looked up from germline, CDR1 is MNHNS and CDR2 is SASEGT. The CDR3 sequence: CPKGGRQALGETQYF. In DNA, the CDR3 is TGTCCCAAGGGGGGGCGACAGGCCCTTGGGGAGACCCAGTACTTC.

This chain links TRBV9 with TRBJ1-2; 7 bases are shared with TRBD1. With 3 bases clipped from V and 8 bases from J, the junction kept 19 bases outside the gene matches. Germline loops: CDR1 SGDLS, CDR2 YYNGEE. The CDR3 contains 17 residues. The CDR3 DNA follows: TGTGCCAGCAGCGCCGGAGGGGGCTTGACAGGGTCAGACGGCTACACCTTC. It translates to CASSAGGGLTGSDGYTF.

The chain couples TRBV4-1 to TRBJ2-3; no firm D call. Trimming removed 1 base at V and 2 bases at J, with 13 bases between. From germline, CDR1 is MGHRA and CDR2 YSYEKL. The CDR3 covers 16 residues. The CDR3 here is CASSQVLAWVTDTQYF. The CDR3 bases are TGCGCCAGCAGCCAAGTTTTAGCATGGGTCACAGATACGCAGTATTTT.